One sample yielded the 17 T cell receptor beta chains listed below, sequenced in a study of T cells in women clearing cervical HPV infection. This table comes from immunoSEQ multiplex PCR, and its TCRdb copy is limited to in-frame clones, with some not included. The repertoire shows fewer than 30,000 clones; the top ten hold around 3.5%. The sequenced material came from blood buffy coat. The receptors were gathered from a woman aged 18 to 75 with a cervical HPV16 infection that either progressed to CIN3+ or cleared (not recorded which).

A note on this clone: The CDR3 is cut off 3 residues early in the read; its end comes from the germline J gene. V usage is TRBV7-9 and J usage is TRBJ2-7; 7 positions match TRBD1. The CDR3 is 14 residues long. Per the germline V gene, CDR1 is SEHNR and CDR2 is FQNEAQ (reference sequence). The ends lost 5 bases at V and 3 bases at J; junction bases unmatched: 7. The CDR3 is CASSLGQALYEQYF. Incomplete CDR3 DNA: TGTGCCAGCAGCCTCGGACAGGCGCTCTACGAG.

Comments on this clone: The sequenced fragment ends 3 residues before the CDR3 boundary, so the rest is inferred from the germline J gene. The rearrangement joins TRBV11-1 to TRBJ2-7; D may be TRBD1 (6 bases). CDR1 is SGHAT and CDR2 is FQDESV in the germline V gene (reference sequence). This CDR3 contains 12 residues. Trimming cost V 5 bases and J 6 bases, with 11 bases left between them. The sequenced part of the CDR3 DNA is TGTGCCAGCAGCCCTACAGGGATCGAG. This encodes CASSPTGIE. The full CDR3 protein reads CASSPTGIEQYF.

Comment on this clone: The DNA ends 3 residues before the CDR3 does, and the rest of the CDR3 is filled in from the germline J gene. The V call is TRBV19, the J call TRBJ2-7; D is possibly TRBD1 (6 bases). Germline CDR1 and CDR2: LNHDA and SQIVND (reference sequence). The CDR3 is 15 amino acids. Trimming took 0 bases from V and 3 from J, leaving 12 bases between them. CDR3 residues: CASSIEQGPIYEQYF. The CDR3 bases that were read are TGTGCCAGTAGTATAGAGCAGGGGCCGATCTACGAG.

As to this clone: Read sequence stops 3 residues before the CDR3 end, and the germline J gene provides the missing end. The chain employs TRBV27 and TRBJ1-5; D uncertain. This CDR3 spans 12 amino acids. Germline V gene data show CDR1 as MNHEY and CDR2 as SMNVEV (reference sequence). V shed 3 bases and J shed 9 bases, with 9 bases lying between them. Incomplete CDR3 DNA: TGTGCCAGCAGTTTTCTCGGCGGGCCC. The encoded protein is CASSFLGGP. The complete CDR3 protein is CASSFLGGPQHF.

As concerns this clone: The read halts 3 residues ahead of the CDR3 end, with the missing end drawn from the germline J gene. This chain links TRBV2 with TRBJ2-7; 7 bases map to TRBD1. Germline-derived CDR1 and CDR2 are SNHLY and FYNNEI. There are 13 residues in the CDR3. V lost 10 bases and J lost 0; bases outside the gene matches: 6. This CDR3 is CATVDRSSYEQYF. Partial CDR3 DNA: TGTGCCACAGTGGACAGGAGCTCCTACGAG.

With regard to this clone: The read terminates 3 residues ahead of where the CDR3 ends, so the germline J gene completes it. This rearrangement joins TRBV7-3 to TRBJ2-3; 8 bases agree with TRBD1. Germline-derived CDR1 and CDR2 are SGHTA and FQGTGA. The CDR3 consists of 14 residues. V lost 5 bases, J lost 5 bases, and 6 bases stayed unmatched. Partial CDR3 DNA: TGTGCCAGCAGCCCCGGACAGGGAGGAGATACG. It encodes CASSPGQGGDT. The whole CDR3 protein reads CASSPGQGGDTQYF.

Comment on this clone: The read ends 3 residues shy of where the CDR3 ends; the end is completed using the germline J gene. The chain is built from TRBV18 and TRBJ2-3; TRBD2 agrees at 12 bases. V shed 5 bases, J shed 2 bases, and the junction held 5 bases outside the gene matches. Germline V gene data show CDR1 as KGHSH and CDR2 as LQKENI. The CDR3 loop spans 16 amino acids. CDR3 residues: CASSMLAGGLTDTQYF. The CDR3 DNA, read in part, is TGTGCCAGCTCAATGCTAGCGGGGGGGCTCACAGATACG.

The sequenced CDR3 bases are TGCGCCAGCAGCTTCTTAGCGATTACCGATACG. Encoded protein: CASSFLAITDT. The whole CDR3 sequence is CASSFLAITDTQYF. The J gene is TRBJ2-3, the V gene TRBV5-1; weak D call: TRBD2 (5 bases). The read ends 3 residues shy of where the CDR3 ends; the end is completed using the germline J gene. This CDR3 spans 14 amino acids. Germline V gives CDR1 SGHRS, CDR2 YFSETQ. V was clipped by 2 bases and J by 6 bases, with 13 bases between them.

Comment on this clone: The missing CDR3 end, 3 residues past where the read stops, is filled in from the germline J gene. J is TRBJ2-3 and V is TRBV6-4, with TRBD1 matching over 7 bases. CDR3 length: 16 amino acids. CDR1 MRHNA and CDR2 SNTAGT come from the germline V gene. The V segment lost 0 bases and the J segment 1 base; nucleotides outside the gene matches: 4. The sequenced CDR3 bases are TGTGCCAGCAGTGACTCGAGAGGGGGCGGCACAGATACG. Its protein is CASSDSRGGGTDT. The CDR3, in full, reads CASSDSRGGGTDTQYF.

With respect to this clone: The read falls 3 residues short of the CDR3 end, and the missing part is taken from the germline J gene. The rearrangement joins TRBV24-1 to TRBJ2-5; no clear D. CDR1 is KGHDR, CDR2 SFDVKD, per germline. The germline V and J ends were trimmed by 3 bases and 4 bases, with 11 bases remaining between them. The CDR3 is 14 amino acids. The CDR3 sequence: CATSDPPPGETQYF. Incomplete CDR3 DNA: TGTGCCACCAGTGATCCCCCCCCGGGAGAGACC.

A word on this clone: Read coverage stops 3 residues before the CDR3 terminus; the germline J gene supplies the remainder. The chain links TRBV7-2 to TRBJ1-2, with D unclear. Germline values: CDR1 SGHTA, CDR2 FQGNSA. The length of the CDR3 is 11 residues. The CDR3 DNA, read in part, is TGTGCCAGCAGCTCTCACTACGAC. Protein sequence: CASSSHYD. The whole CDR3 sequence is CASSSHYDYTF.

For this clone: The CDR3 extends 3 residues past the end of the read, so its final part is completed from the germline J gene. The V call is TRBV7-2, the J call TRBJ1-2; 10 nucleotides agree with TRBD1. The CDR3 consists of 14 residues. The V gene's germline CDR1 is SGHTA and CDR2 FQGNSA. CDR3 sequence: CASSLGDRGRGYTF. The part of the CDR3 DNA that was read is TGTGCCAGCAGCTTAGGGGACAGGGGCCGCGGC.

A word on this clone: The CDR3 end is not reached by the read, which stops 3 residues before it; the germline J gene fills it in. This chain joins TRBV20-1 and TRBJ1-6, with 7 positions matching TRBD1. The CDR3 contains 16 residues. Germline V CDR1 and CDR2: DFQATT, SNEGSKA (reference sequence). With V trimmed by 4 bases and J by 6 bases, 12 bases remained unmatched. The CDR3 is CSATDRDRGVNSPLHF. The part of the CDR3 DNA that was read is TGCAGTGCTACCGACCGGGACAGAGGGGTTAATTCACCC.

About this clone itself: The read is 3 residues too short to cover the CDR3 end, so that end is filled in from the germline J gene. This chain connects TRBV10-3 to TRBJ1-5; D possibly corresponds to TRBD1 (5 bases). The CDR3 covers 18 residues. Germline V gene data show CDR1 as ENHRY and CDR2 as SYGVKD. Trimming took 0 bases from V and 7 from J, leaving 22 bases between them. The CDR3 loop reads CAISESIAAQGVGQPQHF. The CDR3 DNA, read in part, is TGTGCCATCAGTGAGTCGATCGCAGCCCAGGGAGTCGGACAGCCC.

Concerning this clone itself: Read sequence stops 3 residues before the CDR3 end, and the germline J gene provides the missing end. V usage is TRBV7-6 and J usage is TRBJ2-3, with a weak D call TRBD2 (6 bases). The germline CDR1 and CDR2 sequences are SGHVS and FNYEAQ. The V end lost 2 bases, the J end lost 4 bases, and 10 bases lay between the germline ends. The CDR3 spans 14 residues. CDR3 in amino acids: CASSLSREADTQYF. The part of the CDR3 DNA that was read is TGTGCCAGCAGCTTAAGCAGGGAGGCAGATACG. Using reference TRBV7-6 and TRBJ2-3 for the parts outside the CDR3, the full variable domain is GAGVSQSPRYKVTKRGQDVALRCDPISGHVSLYWYRQALGQGPEFLTYFNYEAQQDKSGLPNDRFSAERPEGSISTLTIQRTEQRDSAMYRCASSLSREADTQYFGPGTRLTVL.

Remarks on this clone: The CDR3 goes on 3 residues after the read ends, and that part is filled in from the germline J gene. This sequence joins TRBV5-4 and TRBJ2-7; 7 bases align to TRBD2. The CDR3 extends over 13 amino acids. Germline V gene lookup returns CDR1 SGHNT and CDR2 YYREEE (reference sequence). V lost 3 bases and J lost 4; bases outside the gene matches: 4. This chain's CDR3 is CASSSRRGYEQYF. The CDR3 DNA, read in part, is TGTGCCAGCAGCTCCCGGCGGGGGTACGAG.

A remark on this clone: Read data end 3 residues before the CDR3 end; the end is taken from the germline J gene. This chain joins TRBV7-2 and TRBJ2-3; D call uncertain. Trimming shortened V by 1 base and J by 4 bases, and 9 bases separated the two germline ends. This CDR3 region has 14 residues. Germline values: CDR1 SGHTA, CDR2 FQGNSA. The CDR3 is CASSLGAGADTQYF. Incomplete CDR3 DNA: TGTGCCAGCAGCTTAGGGGCAGGAGCAGATACG.